The rows below give T cell receptor beta chains drawn from one sample of a study of shared clonotypes between healthy human individuals. Generated by immunoSEQ multiplex PCR, the TCRdb table keeps only in-frame clones and is missing some. The table records 650,000 to 750,000 clones, 72% of them present only once. The sample comprised memory CD4+ T cells sorted from blood. The receptors derive from a woman under 40 in good health. The conserved cysteine and the conserved F or W are not part of the CDR3 here. Size tells how often a clone was seen (once, few, many) or the class of an expanded clone, and some rows leave it out.

>TRBV7-9|TRBJ2-3|NA
ASRTTGEGDTQY
>TRBV4-1|TRBJ1-2|NA
ASSQDLTGDRSYGYT
>TRBV28|TRBJ1-3|few
ASSSPQAASGNTIY
>TRBV29-1|TRBJ2-3|few
SVEAGGGTDTQY
>TRBV6-1|TRBJ2-2|NA
ASSGSTGNTGELF
>TRBV19|TRBJ2-5|NA
ASSAHGTGNGETQY
>TRBV7-9|TRBJ2-1|NA
ASSPTSGGNNEQF
>TRBV28|TRBJ1-5|NA
ASSLGNNQPQH
>TRBV10-2|TRBJ2-2|NA
ASRMAGSNTGELF
>TRBV14|TRBJ2-7|NA
ASSPGLAGGPESYEQY
>TRBV30|TRBJ1-6|NA
AWSGSGHSPLH
>TRBV2|TRBJ1-1|NA
ASSVLSIMNTEAF
>TRBV7-9|TRBJ1-4|NA
ASSSQVSNEKLF
>TRBV6-5|TRBJ2-1|NA
ASRIYNEQF
>TRBV28|TRBJ2-7|NA
ASSFRDYRGEQY
>TRBV5-5|TRBJ1-4|NA
ASSLFSESGEKLF
>TRBV7-3|TRBJ2-3|NA
ASSPGLATDTQY
>TRBV2|TRBJ2-3|NA
ASSPFLYTDTQY
>TRBV29-1|TRBJ1-4|many
SVEGDRDEKLF
>TRBV6-6|TRBJ1-5|NA
ASTNRVGQPQH
>TRBV15|TRBJ1-4|NA
ATSRSREKLF
>TRBV10-3|TRBJ1-5|NA
AISGTANQPQH
>TRBV18|TRBJ2-6|few
ASSRGSGVNSGANVLT
>TRBV28|TRBJ1-1|few
ASSRQGPEAF
>TRBV5-1|TRBJ1-1|many
ASSADKNTEAF
>TRBV6-9|TRBJ2-7|NA
ASSSDSLGGEQY
>TRBV7-3|NA|NA
ASMDRGAYEQY
>TRBV4-1|TRBJ2-7|NA
ASSQGTGISYEQY
>TRBV5-4|TRBJ2-7|few
ASRTGGASYEQY